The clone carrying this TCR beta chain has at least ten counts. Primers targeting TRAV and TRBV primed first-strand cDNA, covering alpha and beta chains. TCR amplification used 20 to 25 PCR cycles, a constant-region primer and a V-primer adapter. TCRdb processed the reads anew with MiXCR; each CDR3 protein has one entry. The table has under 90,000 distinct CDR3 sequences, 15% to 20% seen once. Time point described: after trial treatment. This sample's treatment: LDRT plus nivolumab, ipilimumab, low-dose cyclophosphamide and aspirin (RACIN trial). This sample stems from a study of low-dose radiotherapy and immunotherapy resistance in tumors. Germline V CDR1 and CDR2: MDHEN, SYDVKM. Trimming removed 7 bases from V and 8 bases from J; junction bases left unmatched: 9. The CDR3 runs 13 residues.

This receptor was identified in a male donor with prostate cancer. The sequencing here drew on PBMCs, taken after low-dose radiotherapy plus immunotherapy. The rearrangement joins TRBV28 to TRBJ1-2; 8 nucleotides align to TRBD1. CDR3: CASTLGQGGGYTF. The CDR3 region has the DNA TGTGCCAGCACCTTAGGACAGGGTGGAGGCTACACCTTC.